One and the same sample provided the 29 T cell receptor beta chains below, sequenced in a study of CD8+CD57+ T cells in acquired aplastic anemia. All patients picked for sequencing had shown, by flow cytometry, an expansion of CD8+CD57+ cells. According to the study, genomic DNA was the template for TCR beta VDJ and CDR3 profiling. TCRdb itself ran the reads through MiXCR, one entry per CDR3 protein. The table shows 150,000 or so distinct CDR3 sequences, with approximately 52% occurring only once. Sequencing was done on a sample of sorted CD4+, CD8+, or CD8+CD57+ T cells (not recorded which) from PBMCs. Source of these receptors: a human donor with aplastic anemia.

This clonotype has only a few counts. V is TRBV6-1 and J is TRBJ2-4; D unresolved. Germline assignment: CDR1 MNHNS and CDR2 SASEGT. Trimming stripped 1 base from V and 13 bases from J, with 20 bases between. The CDR3 has 15 amino acids. This CDR3 reads CASSEGSDGHSLQYF. The CDR3 DNA is TGTGCCAGCAGTGAAGGGAGTGATGGGCACTCGTTACAGTACTTC.

This clonotype appeared many times. The chain couples TRBV19 to TRBJ2-1; D unclear. This CDR3 contains 13 residues. V dropped 1 base and J dropped 2 bases, with 3 bases sitting between them. The V gene's germline CDR1 is LNHDA and CDR2 SQIVND (reference sequence). The CDR3 spells CASSIAPYNEQFF. The CDR3 bases are TGTGCCAGTAGTATAGCACCCTACAATGAGCAGTTCTTC.

The rearrangement uses TRBV20-1 and TRBJ2-7; possible D gene TRBD1, 6 bases. Germline V gene data show CDR1 as DFQATT and CDR2 as SNEGSKA (reference sequence). The CDR3 runs 14 residues. Trimming removed 4 bases at V and 0 bases at J, with 13 bases between. The CDR3 sequence is CSAKGTLSSYEQYF. CDR3 sequence (DNA): TGCAGTGCTAAAGGGACATTATCCTCCTACGAGCAGTACTTC.

A few counts support this clonotype. The rearrangement joins TRBV27 to TRBJ1-3, with unresolved D. The CDR3 totals 18 residues. V was cut by 1 base and J by 8 bases, with 24 bases left in between. From germline, CDR1 is MNHEY and CDR2 SMNVEV (reference sequence). CDR3 sequence (DNA): TGTGCCAGCAGTTTATTAGGAACCGACGGCCGCTCTCGAGACACCATATATTTT. It codes for CASSLLGTDGRSRDTIYF.

This clonotype occurred many times. V is TRBV7-3 and J is TRBJ1-2; 8 nucleotides agree with TRBD1. The CDR3 is 19 residues long. Germline values: CDR1 SGHTA, CDR2 FQGTGA. V dropped 0 bases and J dropped 4; count of bases not matched to a gene: 16. This chain's CDR3 is CASSLTPRTGNWPVYGYTF. The CDR3 nucleotides read TGTGCCAGCAGCTTAACTCCACGGACAGGGAATTGGCCCGTCTATGGCTACACCTTC.

This clonotype occurred once. The junction departs from the called germline gene at one end, perhaps through a read error. CDR3 sequence (DNA): TGCGCCAGCAGCCAAGGAGCAGGGGGCGGGTACGAGCAGTACTTC. Protein sequence: CASSQGAGGGYEQYF. The chain combines TRBV2 with TRBJ2-7, with 8 bases lining up with TRBD1. Germline-derived CDR1 and CDR2 are SNHLY and FYNNEI. The CDR3 extends over 15 amino acids.

This clonotype was recorded at least ten times. The chain combines TRBV29-1 with TRBJ1-2; perhaps TRBD1 as D (5 bases). This CDR3 comprises 12 residues. Germline assignment: CDR1 SQVTM and CDR2 ANQGSEA. Trimming removed 4 bases from V and 4 bases from J, with 10 bases in between. The CDR3 loop is CSVGQIGYGYTF. The DNA of the CDR3 is TGCAGCGTTGGACAGATTGGCTATGGCTACACCTTC. The full variable domain, its missing parts supplied by reference TRBV29-1 and TRBJ1-2, is SAVISQKPSRDICQRGTSLTIQCQVDSQVTMMFWYRQQPGQSLTLIATANQGSEATYESGFVIDKFPISRPNLTFSTLTVSNMSPEDSSIYLCSVGQIGYGYTFGSGTRLTVV.

This clonotype was seen a single time. The chain is built from TRBV19 and TRBJ2-7, with D perhaps matching TRBD1 or TRBD2 (5 bases each). Germline values: CDR1 LNHDA, CDR2 SQIVND (reference sequence). The CDR3 sequence is 13 residues long. Trimming shortened V by 5 bases and J by 2 bases, and 10 bases separated the two germline ends. The CDR3 DNA reads as TGTGCCAGTAGTGTGGGACGTCCCTACGAGCAGTACTTC. Translation: CASSVGRPYEQYF.

The chain combines TRBV19 with TRBJ2-5, with TRBD2 identical over 10 bases. The CDR3 is 16 amino acids. After removal of 6 bases from V and 0 bases from J, the junction contained 7 bases not matched to a gene. Germline-derived CDR1 and CDR2 are LNHDA and SQIVND (reference sequence). This chain's CDR3 is CASRRTSGTNQETQYF. The CDR3 DNA is TGTGCCAGTAGACGAACTAGCGGGACTAACCAAGAGACCCAGTACTTC. The entire variable domain, with the rest obtained from reference TRBV19 and TRBJ2-5, is as follows: DGGITQSPKYLFRKEGQNVTLSCEQNLNHDAMYWYRQDPGQGLRLIYYSQIVNDFQKGDIAEGYSVSREKKESFPLTVTSAQKNPTAFYLCASRRTSGTNQETQYFGPGTRLLVL.

This clonotype was picked up many times. V gene TRBV29-1 combines with J gene TRBJ1-2, with TRBD1 identical over 7 bases. The CDR3 loop spans 13 amino acids. The V segment lost 6 bases and the J segment 8 bases; nucleotides outside the gene matches: 12. CDR1 is SQVTM and CDR2 is ANQGSEA in the germline V gene. The CDR3 DNA sequence: TGCAGCGTACGCTCGCCGACAGGGCCCGGCTACACCTTC. This codes for CSVRSPTGPGYTF.

There are many counts of this clonotype. V gene TRBV5-1 combines with J gene TRBJ2-1, with D tentatively TRBD2 (5 bases). Per germline, CDR1 SGHRS and CDR2 YFSETQ. This CDR3 has 14 residues. V lost 2 bases, J lost 10 bases, and 16 bases lay in between. The CDR3 loop reads CASSFQRLDWEQFF. In nucleotides, the CDR3 is TGCGCCAGCAGCTTTCAGCGGCTAGACTGGGAGCAGTTCTTC.

CDR3 sequence reads: CASSGLATRYEQYF. The CDR3 DNA is TGTGCCAGCTCCGGACTAGCGACAAGATACGAGCAGTACTTC. The chain carries TRBV7-2 and TRBJ2-7; 9 bases fit TRBD2. The germline V gene encodes CDR1 SGHTA and CDR2 FQGNSA. The CDR3 spans 14 residues. After removal of 8 bases from V and 4 bases from J, the junction contained 9 bases not matched to a gene.

J is TRBJ2-7 and V is TRBV10-3; D remains ambiguous. Matching the DNA end better, TRBJ2-1 makes the J call doubtful. The CDR3 covers 11 residues. The germline gives CDR1 ENHRY, CDR2 SYGVKD. The CDR3 loop is CAISEANEQFF. The CDR3 nucleotides read TGTGCCATCAGTGAAGCGAATGAGCAGTTCTTC.

V gene TRBV15 combines with J gene TRBJ2-3, with 13 nucleotides matching TRBD2. V shed 8 bases, J shed 1 base, and the junction held 9 bases outside the gene matches. Germline assignment: CDR1 LNHNV and CDR2 YYDKDF (reference sequence). CDR3 length: 17 residues. The CDR3 nucleotides read TGTGCCACCGGATCCGGGACTAGCGGGGCCGGCACAGATACGCAGTATTTT. Amino acids: CATGSGTSGAGTDTQYF.

As to this clonotype: Its ends do not fully match the called genes, so a read error is possible. CDR3 DNA: TGTGCTAGCAGCTTAGATTTTGGGGCCAACGTCCTGACTTTC. This codes for CASSLDFGANVLTF. The V gene is TRBV7-7, the J gene TRBJ2-6; no clear D. The CDR3 is 14 amino acids. Germline V gene sequence: CDR1 SSHAT, CDR2 FNYEAQ (reference sequence).

This clonotype appeared many times. The chain couples TRBV10-2 to TRBJ2-1; 12 bases are a match to TRBD2. CDR1 and CDR2 from the germline V gene are WSHSY and SAAADI. The V gene end was trimmed by 0 bases and the J gene end by 12 bases; junction bases not matched to a gene: 6. The CDR3 runs to 15 residues. The CDR3 spells CASSESVWTSGVQFF. The CDR3 coding sequence is TGCGCCAGCAGTGAGTCAGTGTGGACTAGCGGGGTGCAGTTCTTC.

In regard to this clonotype: A single base separates this from a much larger clone, so it may be a read error. The J gene is TRBJ2-7, the V gene TRBV7-2; TRBD2 matches 7 bases. The germline CDR1 and CDR2 sequences are SGHTA and FQGNSA. The CDR3 consists of 17 residues. The chain's CDR3 is CASSRPGGSSNYYERYF. CDR3 coding DNA: TGTGCCAGCAGCCGCCCCGGGGGGTCCTCCAACTATTACGAGCGGTACTTC. The whole variable domain, remainder taken from reference TRBV7-2 and TRBJ2-7, is GAGVSQSPSNKVTEKGKDVELRCDPISGHTALYWYRQSLGQGLEFLIYFQGNSAPDKSGLPSDRFSAERTGGSVSTLTIQRTQQEDSAVYLCASSRPGGSSNYYERYFGPGTRLTVT.

This clonotype was counted at least ten times. The chain is built from TRBV4-1 and TRBJ2-5, with TRBD2 matching 11 bases. After removal of 4 bases from V and 3 bases from J, the junction contained 7 bases not matched to a gene. The CDR3 covers 16 residues. From germline, CDR1 is MGHRA and CDR2 YSYEKL. This CDR3 is CASSPRLAGTEETQYF. The DNA of the CDR3 is TGCGCCAGCAGCCCAAGACTAGCGGGGACCGAAGAGACCCAGTACTTC.

The CDR3 region has the DNA TGTGCCAGCAGTTTCGTACAGGCTGAAGCTTTCTTT. The encoded protein is CASSFVQAEAFF. The V gene is TRBV12-3 or TRBV12-4, the J gene TRBJ1-1; the D gene is possibly TRBD1 (5 bases). V lost 3 bases and J lost 6, with 8 bases in between. The CDR3 loop spans 12 amino acids.

This clonotype was seen a few times. The J gene is TRBJ1-6, the V gene TRBV19, with D hard to call. CDR3 length: 11 amino acids. V lost 4 bases and J 10 bases, leaving 5 bases between the germline ends. From germline, CDR1 is LNHDA and CDR2 SQIVND (reference sequence). The CDR3 nucleotides read TGTGCCAGTAGTAACGGCTCACCCCTCCACTTT. Protein product: CASSNGSPLHF.

V gene TRBV7-3 combines with J gene TRBJ2-5, with 15 nucleotides matching TRBD2. The CDR3 is 18 amino acids. V shed 3 bases and J 4 bases; nucleotides not matched to a gene: 9. The germline gives CDR1 SGHTA, CDR2 FQGTGA. The CDR3 loop reads CASSFHGLAGGQRETQYF. DNA of the CDR3: TGTGCCAGCAGCTTCCACGGACTAGCGGGGGGGCAGAGAGAGACCCAGTACTTC.

The J gene is TRBJ2-1, the V gene TRBV20-1; 10 bases are a match to TRBD1. The CDR3 runs 16 residues. Unmatched junction bases numbered 10, after V lost 5 bases and J lost 3 bases. The germline CDR1 and CDR2 sequences are DFQATT and SNEGSKA (reference sequence). The CDR3 region is CSALAPDRGDYNEQFF. DNA for the CDR3: TGCAGTGCTTTGGCCCCGGACAGGGGGGACTACAATGAGCAGTTCTTC.

The chain recombines TRBV7-8 with TRBJ1-2; a possible D gene is TRBD1 (6 bases). CDR1 is SGHVS, CDR2 FQNEAQ, per germline. With 2 bases removed from V and 7 bases from J, the gap between germline ends came to 20 bases. This CDR3 has 16 residues. The CDR3 spells CASSLLSGQCYGGYTF. In nucleotides, the CDR3 is TGTGCCAGCAGCTTATTATCTGGACAGTGTTATGGTGGCTACACCTTC. The entire variable domain, with the rest obtained from reference TRBV7-8 and TRBJ1-2, is as follows: GAGVSQSPRYKVAKRGQDVALRCDPISGHVSLFWYQQALGQGPEFLTYFQNEAQLDKSGLPSDRFFAERPEGSVSTLKIQRTQQEDSAVYLCASSLLSGQCYGGYTFGSGTRLTVV.

This clonotype was seen many times. The rearrangement uses TRBV20-1 and TRBJ1-2; a possible D gene is TRBD1 (5 bases). V gave up 0 bases and J gave up 0 bases, with 17 bases separating them. The CDR3 length is 17 residues. CDR1 and CDR2 from the germline V gene are DFQATT and SNEGSKA (reference sequence). This CDR3 reads CSARDWDVEAPNYGYTF. Written as DNA, the CDR3 is TGCAGTGCTAGAGATTGGGACGTGGAGGCCCCTAACTATGGCTACACCTTC.

This clonotype was observed many times. In DNA, the CDR3 is TGTGCCAGCAAATCGACTAGCGGGGGTGAGGAGACCCAGTACTTC. Translation: CASKSTSGGEETQYF. The chain links TRBV12-3 or TRBV12-4 to TRBJ2-5; the match to TRBD2 covers 12 bases. The CDR3 is made up of 15 amino acids. Trimming removed 7 bases from V and 5 bases from J; junction bases left unmatched: 8.

J is TRBJ2-7 and V is TRBV5-6; D is ambiguous. Germline CDR1 reads SGHDT; CDR2 reads YYEEEE. The CDR3 contains 15 residues. V was shortened by 3 bases and J by 0 bases, with 13 bases between the two germline ends. The CDR3 loop reads CASSSVERVSYEQYF. The CDR3 nucleotides are TGTGCCAGCAGCTCGGTTGAACGAGTCTCCTACGAGCAGTACTTC.

In this sample, this clonotype turned up a few times. The chain employs TRBV5-1 and TRBJ2-7; D not resolved. CDR1 is SGHRS and CDR2 is YFSETQ in the germline V gene. Trimming took off 6 bases at V and 6 bases at J, with 10 bases between the two ends. CDR3 length: 11 residues. CDR3 coding DNA: TGCGCCAGCAAATATCAGGTCGAGCAGTACTTC. Translation: CASKYQVEQYF.

This clonotype has only a few counts. V usage is TRBV20-1 and J usage is TRBJ2-3; no clear D gene. CDR1 DFQATT and CDR2 SNEGSKA come from the germline V gene (reference sequence). This CDR3 spans 11 amino acids. Trimming shortened V by 3 bases and J by 2 bases, and 3 bases separated the two germline ends. CDR3 coding DNA: TGCAGTGCTAGCGCCACAGATACGCAGTATTTT. Its translation: CSASATDTQYF.

This sequence joins TRBV19 and TRBJ2-2; D is undetermined. The CDR3 is 9 residues long. CDR1 and CDR2 from the germline V gene are LNHDA and SQIVND (reference sequence). The germline V and J ends were trimmed by 0 bases and 17 bases, with 4 bases remaining between them. The CDR3 protein is CASSIDLFF. The DNA of the CDR3 is TGTGCCAGTAGTATAGATCTTTTTTTT.